Shown below are 14 T cell receptor beta chains from a single sample sequenced in a study of cytomegalovirus exposure and HLA in healthy donors. 60 Vbeta and 13 Jbeta primers were used in PCR. Clones were read by immunoSEQ multiplex PCR, and TCRdb kept only the in-frame ones, dropping some. The table shows about 64,000 clones, with around 77% occurring only once. Specimen: PBMCs. These receptors were collected from a male donor in good health and CMV-seropositive.

This chain joins TRBV18 and TRBJ1-5; 9 bases map to TRBD1. The CDR3 loop spans 18 amino acids. The junction had 9 bases not matched to a gene; V was cut back by 2 bases and J by 1 base. Germline V gene sequence: CDR1 KGHSH, CDR2 LQKENI. The CDR3: CASSPGGTGFRSNQPQHF. CDR3 nucleotides: TGTGCCAGCTCACCAGGGGGGACAGGGTTTCGCAGCAATCAGCCCCAGCATTTT.

This chain connects TRBV4-3 to TRBJ1-2; TRBD1 is a possible D gene (6 bases). V lost 0 bases and J lost 6, with 20 bases in between. The germline V gene has CDR1 LGHNA and CDR2 YSLEER. The CDR3 has 17 residues. The CDR3 reads CASSQEDSHPAPHGYTF. CDR3 sequence (DNA): TGCGCCAGCAGCCAAGAGGACAGCCATCCAGCCCCTCATGGCTACACCTTC.

The chain employs TRBV7-6 and TRBJ1-1; 12 bases align to TRBD1. The ends lost 5 bases at V and 1 base at J; junction bases unmatched: 5. CDR3 length: 16 amino acids. The V gene's germline CDR1 is SGHVS and CDR2 FNYEAQ. This CDR3 is CASSRDRGLGNTEAFF. The CDR3 DNA follows: TGTGCCAGCAGCCGGGACAGGGGGCTAGGGAACACTGAAGCTTTCTTT.

This clone appeared a few times. The chain links TRBV5-4 to TRBJ2-5, with 10 bases lining up with TRBD2. Germline loops: CDR1 SGHNT, CDR2 YYREEE (reference sequence). After removal of 4 bases from V and 2 bases from J, the junction contained 14 bases not matched to a gene. The CDR3 contains 18 residues. The CDR3 coding sequence is TGTGCCAGCAGCCCATTTGGTGCTAGCGGGGGAACACAAGAGACCCAGTACTTC. Protein sequence: CASSPFGASGGTQETQYF.

This chain links TRBV6-6 with TRBJ2-7, with D maybe TRBD1 (6 bases). There are 14 residues in the CDR3. Trimming stripped 6 bases from V and 9 bases from J, with 21 bases between. Germline lookup yields CDR1 MNHNY and CDR2 SVGAGI (reference sequence). CDR3 sequence reads: CASRTTGLSWRQYF. Here the CDR3 DNA reads TGTGCCAGCAGAACCACAGGGCTCTCTTGGCGGCAGTACTTC.

The chain carries TRBV7-8 and TRBJ1-4, with 8 bases lining up with TRBD1. Germline V lookup: CDR1 SGHVS, CDR2 FQNEAQ. The CDR3 spans 15 residues. V dropped 5 bases and J dropped 7; count of bases not matched to a gene: 9. The CDR3: CASSARTGQAEKLFF. For the CDR3, the DNA is TGTGCCAGCAGCGCTAGGACAGGGCAAGCTGAAAAACTGTTTTTT.

The chain couples TRBV10-3 to TRBJ1-1; weak D call: TRBD1 (5 bases). The ends were cut back, 5 bases at V and 3 bases at J, with 22 bases in the middle. Per germline, CDR1 ENHRY and CDR2 SYGVKD. The CDR3 is made up of 17 amino acids. The CDR3 sequence is CAISSAHRFGEDTEAFF. In DNA, the CDR3 is TGTGCCATCAGTAGCGCTCACAGGTTCGGGGAGGACACTGAAGCTTTCTTT.

This sequence joins TRBV29-1 and TRBJ1-5; no clear D. The CDR3 has 11 residues. The germline V gene has CDR1 SQVTM and CDR2 ANQGSEA. The V end was cut by 4 bases, the J end by 6 bases, with 7 bases between. CDR3 coding DNA: TGCAGCGTTGGCACATTTCAGCCCCAGCATTTT. Its protein is CSVGTFQPQHF.

CDR3 protein: CASSVDRTGQETQYF. Written as DNA, the CDR3 is TGTGCCAGCAGCGTAGACAGGACAGGGCAAGAGACCCAGTACTTC. This chain uses TRBV9 with TRBJ2-5; 8 positions match TRBD1. CDR1 and CDR2 (germline): SGDLS, YYNGEE. This CDR3 contains 15 residues. The J segment lost 2 bases and the V segment lost 0 bases, leaving 3 bases of the junction unmatched.

The gene calls are TRBV5-1 and TRBJ1-1; 9 bases line up with TRBD1. CDR1 is SGHRS, CDR2 YFSETQ, per germline. V dropped 4 bases and J dropped 5; count of bases not matched to a gene: 15. This CDR3 spans 17 amino acids. For the CDR3, the DNA is TGCGCCAGCAGCACCTACCCCGGGGACAGGGACGTTACTGAAGCTTTCTTT. Residues: CASSTYPGDRDVTEAFF.

The rearrangement uses TRBV28 and TRBJ2-2, with D unclear. Germline V gene data show CDR1 as MDHEN and CDR2 as SYDVKM. The CDR3 totals 14 residues. V was trimmed by 1 base and J by 1 base, leaving 4 bases between them. The CDR3 loop reads CASSLSGNTGELFF. DNA for the CDR3: TGTGCCAGCAGTTTATCAGGGAACACCGGGGAGCTGTTTTTT.

This clone was detected only a few times. The V gene is TRBV2, the J gene TRBJ2-2; 8 positions agree with TRBD2. Germline V CDR1 and CDR2: SNHLY, FYNNEI. V was clipped by 3 bases and J by 7 bases; unmatched bases: 10. This CDR3 has 16 amino acids. CDR3 sequence: CASSEGTSREVGELFF. DNA of the CDR3: TGTGCCAGCAGTGAGGGGACTAGTCGCGAAGTCGGGGAGCTGTTTTTT.

The gene calls are TRBV9 and TRBJ2-5; 7 bases agree with TRBD2. The CDR3 extends over 14 amino acids. In germline, CDR1 is SGDLS, CDR2 YYNGEE. With 3 bases clipped from V and 0 bases from J, the junction kept 2 bases outside the gene matches. In DNA, the CDR3 is TGTGCCAGCAGCGCCGGGGGGAACCAAGAGACCCAGTACTTC. It yields the protein CASSAGGNQETQYF.

The V call is TRBV9, the J call TRBJ1-2; 8 bases are a match to TRBD1. Per germline, CDR1 SGDLS and CDR2 YYNGEE. Trimming cost V 3 bases and J 3 bases; bases outside gene matches: 7. The CDR3 sequence is 15 residues long. The CDR3 DNA reads as TGTGCCAGCAGCGCGGCGGGACAGGCAGACTATGGCTACACCTTC. It yields the protein CASSAAGQADYGYTF.